Presented here are 23 T cell receptor beta chains from one specimen sequenced in a study of T cells in narcolepsy. Sequencing was performed with immunoSEQ multiplex PCR; in TCRdb, only in-frame clones are kept and a portion is missing. The data show about 21,000 clones, with under 95% seen just once and under 1.4% held by the top ten. The sample consisted of CD45RA- memory CD4+ T cells from PBMCs. These receptor sequences come from a human donor with narcolepsy.

This chain uses TRBV4-1 with TRBJ1-1; D ambiguous. Germline assignment: CDR1 MGHRA and CDR2 YSYEKL. This CDR3 contains 16 residues. Trimming stripped 3 bases from V and 0 bases from J, with 14 bases between. The CDR3 coding sequence is TGCGCCAGCAGCCATCGACCCTCCAACATGAACACTGAAGCTTTCTTT. Encoded protein: CASSHRPSNMNTEAFF.

The chain uses TRBV2 and TRBJ1-5; maybe TRBD1 (6 bases). Trimming took 6 bases from V and 11 from J, leaving 14 bases between them. CDR1 is SNHLY and CDR2 is FYNNEI in the germline V gene. The CDR3 has 12 residues. The DNA of the CDR3 is TGTGCCAGCAGGGGGGCCCTACGGGCCCAGCATTTT. Amino acid sequence: CASRGALRAQHF. The entire variable domain, with the rest obtained from reference TRBV2 and TRBJ1-5, is as follows: EPEVTQTPSHQVTQMGQEVILRCVPISNHLYFYWYRQILGQKVEFLVSFYNNEISEKSEIFDDQFSVERPDGSNFTLKIRSTKLEDSAMYFCASRGALRAQHFGDGTRLSIL.

This clone has more than one count but fewer than ten. The chain is built from TRBV6-6 and TRBJ1-3; TRBD1 is a possible D gene (6 bases). With 7 bases removed from V and 0 bases from J, the gap between germline ends came to 10 bases. This CDR3 spans 14 amino acids. The germline V gene has CDR1 MNHNY and CDR2 SVGAGI (reference sequence). As DNA, the CDR3 is TGTGCCAGCAAAGGACAGACCTCTGGAAACACCATATATTTT. This translates into CASKGQTSGNTIYF.

The genes are TRBV18 and TRBJ2-7; TRBD1 agrees at 10 bases. V was pared by 6 bases and J by 2 bases, with 7 bases of the junction left unmatched. The CDR3 has 15 amino acids. Germline lookup yields CDR1 KGHSH and CDR2 LQKENI. The CDR3 reads CASSPGTGATYEQYF. The CDR3 DNA is TGTGCCAGCTCCCCCGGGACAGGGGCAACCTACGAGCAGTACTTC.

The gene calls are TRBV30 and TRBJ2-5; 15 nucleotides align to TRBD2. V was clipped by 4 bases and J by 4 bases; unmatched bases: 4. Germline CDR1 GTSNPN, CDR2 SVGIG (reference sequence). The CDR3 runs to 15 residues. The CDR3 loop reads CAWTQGLAGGETQYF. CDR3 coding DNA: TGTGCCTGGACCCAGGGACTAGCGGGAGGAGAGACCCAGTACTTC. The whole variable domain, remainder taken from reference TRBV30 and TRBJ2-5, is SQTIHQWPATLVQPVGSPLSLECTVEGTSNPNLYWYRQAAGRGLQLLFYSVGIGQISSEVPQNLSASRPQDRQFILSSKKLLLSDSGFYLCAWTQGLAGGETQYFGPGTRLLVL.

The gene calls are TRBV28 and TRBJ2-1; 9 nucleotides line up with TRBD2. The CDR3 length is 19 residues. The germline CDR1 and CDR2 sequences are MDHEN and SYDVKM. Trimming took 4 bases from V and 0 from J; bases not matched to a gene: 13. The CDR3 loop reads CASSSILGLAPSSYNEQFF. The CDR3 bases are TGTGCCAGCAGTTCCATCCTGGGACTAGCACCGAGCTCCTACAATGAGCAGTTCTTC.

The chain is built from TRBV6-5 and TRBJ2-7, with D hard to call. The germline CDR1 and CDR2 sequences are MNHEY and SVGAGI. The CDR3 has 11 residues. Trimming left V 6 bases short and J 5 bases short, with 8 bases between. The CDR3 here is CASRFTNEQYF. As DNA, the CDR3 is TGTGCCAGCAGATTCACTAACGAGCAGTACTTC.

In this sample, this clone turned up once. This rearrangement joins TRBV4-1 to TRBJ2-7; 9 nucleotides align to TRBD2. This CDR3 contains 15 residues. V shed 3 bases and J 3 bases; nucleotides not matched to a gene: 6. Germline V gives CDR1 MGHRA, CDR2 YSYEKL. DNA of the CDR3: TGCGCCAGCAGCCAGGGACTAGCTAATCGCTACGAGCAGTACTTC. As protein: CASSQGLANRYEQYF.

This rearrangement joins TRBV6-5 to TRBJ1-5; maybe TRBD1 (6 bases). The CDR3 runs 14 residues. Trimming shortened V by 2 bases and J by 6 bases, and 11 bases separated the two germline ends. Germline V CDR1 and CDR2: MNHEY, SVGAGI. The CDR3 protein is CASSYETGLQPQHF. The CDR3, as DNA: TGTGCCAGCAGTTACGAAACAGGGCTTCAGCCCCAGCATTTT.

The chain recombines TRBV10-3 with TRBJ2-6; 12 nucleotides agree with TRBD1. Per the germline V gene, CDR1 is ENHRY and CDR2 is SYGVKD. The CDR3 has 17 amino acids. Trimming cost V 5 bases and J 4 bases; bases outside gene matches: 6. The CDR3 nucleotides read TGTGCCATCAGTCCGGGACAGGGGGCGAACGGGGCCAACGTCCTGACTTTC. Its protein product is CAISPGQGANGANVLTF.

J is TRBJ2-7 and V is TRBV9; no definite D call. CDR1 is SGDLS and CDR2 is YYNGEE in the germline V gene. Trimming took 5 bases from V and 6 from J, leaving 21 bases between them. This CDR3 contains 15 residues. Here the CDR3 DNA reads TGTGCCAGCAGTACCCTAGAGGCCGCCGGAAGCGAGCAGTACTTC. This encodes CASSTLEAAGSEQYF. Full variable domain (outside the CDR3, taken from reference TRBV9 and TRBJ2-7): DSGVTQTPKHLITATGQRVTLRCSPRSGDLSVYWYQQSLDQGLQFLIQYYNGEERAKGNILERFSAQQFPDLHSELNLSSLELGDSALYFCASSTLEAAGSEQYFGPGTRLTVT.

V usage is TRBV18 and J usage is TRBJ2-7, with 8 bases identical to TRBD1. Germline V gene sequence: CDR1 KGHSH, CDR2 LQKENI. V trimming: 0 bases; J trimming: 2 bases; junction bases outside the gene matches: 3. The CDR3 is made up of 15 amino acids. In DNA, the CDR3 is TGTGCCAGCTCACCACCGACAGGGGAGGCCTACGAGCAGTACTTC. Translation gives CASSPPTGEAYEQYF.

The V gene is TRBV7-2, the J gene TRBJ1-2, with 9 bases identical to TRBD1. J was trimmed by 8 bases and V by 1 base; bases with no gene match: 5. Germline CDR1 reads SGHTA; CDR2 reads FQGNSA. The CDR3 covers 14 residues. The CDR3 loop is CASSLDRGQGGYTF. In DNA, the CDR3 is TGTGCCAGCAGCTTAGACAGGGGGCAGGGGGGCTACACCTTC.

The chain combines TRBV6-1 with TRBJ1-5, with unresolved D. The CDR3 extends over 13 amino acids. The V end was cut by 8 bases, the J end by 3 bases, with 11 bases between. Looked up from germline, CDR1 is MNHNS and CDR2 is SASEGT. The CDR3 DNA reads TGTGCCAGCGGGGAGGGCGTCAATCAGCCCCAGCATTTT. Encoded protein: CASGEGVNQPQHF.

This chain uses TRBV7-2 with TRBJ1-4; D not certain. Germline CDR1 is SGHTA and CDR2 is FQGNSA. The CDR3 consists of 13 residues. V was trimmed by 5 bases and J by 3 bases, leaving 7 bases between them. CDR3 residues: CASSLGSNEKLFF. Written as DNA, the CDR3 is TGTGCCAGCAGCCTCGGATCTAATGAAAAACTGTTTTTT.

The V and J genes are TRBV9 and TRBJ2-2; a weak D match, TRBD1 (6 bases). Trimming cost V 5 bases and J 1 base, with 9 bases left between them. CDR3 size: 14 residues. Germline V gene data show CDR1 as SGDLS and CDR2 as YYNGEE. CDR3 in amino acids: CASRPTGNTGELFF. In DNA form, the CDR3 reads TGTGCCAGCAGGCCGACAGGGAACACCGGGGAGCTGTTTTTT.

The chain has TRBV27 and TRBJ1-1; 9 bases line up with TRBD1. The germline gives CDR1 MNHEY, CDR2 SMNVEV (reference sequence). The V gene end was trimmed by 4 bases and the J gene end by 10 bases; junction bases not matched to a gene: 10. The CDR3 runs 14 residues. The CDR3 DNA reads as TGTGCCAGCAGTTCGACAGGGGGGCATCGCGGAGCTTTCTTT. It specifies CASSSTGGHRGAFF.

V gene TRBV11-2 combines with J gene TRBJ2-7, with 7 bases lining up with TRBD2. With 2 bases clipped from V and 0 bases from J, the junction kept 7 bases outside the gene matches. CDR3 length: 16 amino acids. CDR1 and CDR2 from the germline V gene are SGHAT and FQNNGV. This CDR3 is CASSLSGTISSYEQYF. DNA for the CDR3: TGTGCCAGCAGCTTATCCGGGACTATCTCCTCCTACGAGCAGTACTTC. The variable domain in full, completed from reference TRBV11-2 and TRBJ2-7, reads EAGVAQSPRYKIIEKRQSVAFWCNPISGHATLYWYQQILGQGPKLLIQFQNNGVVDDSQLPKDRFSAERLKGVDSTLKIQPAKLEDSAVYLCASSLSGTISSYEQYFGPGTRLTVT.

This chain joins TRBV7-6 and TRBJ2-7; 9 nucleotides line up with TRBD1. Looked up from germline, CDR1 is SGHVS and CDR2 is FNYEAQ. CDR3 size: 16 residues. V lost 1 base, J lost 5 bases, and 9 bases stayed unmatched. CDR3 DNA: TGTGCCAGCAGCTTAGTCCCCGGGACAGGGTGGAACGAGCAGTACTTC. This encodes CASSLVPGTGWNEQYF.

V is TRBV19 and J is TRBJ1-5; TRBD1 matches at 9 bases. V shed 1 base and J 1 base; nucleotides not matched to a gene: 5. The V gene's germline CDR1 is LNHDA and CDR2 SQIVND (reference sequence). The CDR3 is made up of 17 amino acids. CDR3 sequence (DNA): TGTGCCAGTAGTATAGGGGTCGACAGGGGGAGCAATCAGCCCCAGCATTTT. Residues: CASSIGVDRGSNQPQHF.

This chain links TRBV14 with TRBJ2-5; D remains unclear. This CDR3 is 13 amino acids long. Germline V CDR1 and CDR2: SGHDN, FVKESK. The V gene lost 1 base and the J gene lost 4 bases, with 7 bases spanning the gap. CDR3 in DNA: TGTGCCAGCAGCCAAGCGTGGGGAGAGACCCAGTACTTC. Translated: CASSQAWGETQYF.

The rearrangement links TRBV6-5 to TRBJ2-3, with 12 bases identical to TRBD2. CDR1 is MNHEY, CDR2 SVGAGI, per germline. The V and J ends lost 4 bases and 0 bases, in that order; junction bases with no gene match: 2. The CDR3 is 16 amino acids. The CDR3 DNA follows: TGTGCCAGCAGTTTGGGGACTAGCGGGAGCACAGATACGCAGTATTTT. Translation: CASSLGTSGSTDTQYF.

The chain links TRBV6-5 to TRBJ2-7; D possibly matches TRBD1 or TRBD2 (5 bases each). Germline CDR1 is MNHEY and CDR2 is SVGAGI. V lost 5 bases to trimming and J lost 11 bases, with 22 bases between them. The CDR3 contains 14 residues. The CDR3 here is CASSPREGVGSKYF. The CDR3 DNA is TGTGCCAGCAGTCCCCGGGAAGGGGTAGGGTCGAAGTACTTC.